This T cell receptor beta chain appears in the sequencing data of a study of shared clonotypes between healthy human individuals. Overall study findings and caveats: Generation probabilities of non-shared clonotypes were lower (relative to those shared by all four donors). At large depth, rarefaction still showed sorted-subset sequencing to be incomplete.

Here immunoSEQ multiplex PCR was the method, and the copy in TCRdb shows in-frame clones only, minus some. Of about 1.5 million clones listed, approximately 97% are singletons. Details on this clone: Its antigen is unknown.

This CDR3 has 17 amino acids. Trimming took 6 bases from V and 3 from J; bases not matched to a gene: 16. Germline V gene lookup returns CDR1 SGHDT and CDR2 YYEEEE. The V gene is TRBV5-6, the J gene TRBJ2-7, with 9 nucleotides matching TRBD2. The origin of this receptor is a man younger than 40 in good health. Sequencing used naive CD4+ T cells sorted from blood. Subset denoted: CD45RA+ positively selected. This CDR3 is CASTPKGPAGGFYEQYF. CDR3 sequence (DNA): TGTGCCAGCACCCCGAAGGGGCCAGCGGGAGGTTTCTACGAGCAGTACTTC.